This T cell receptor beta chain was captured in a study of blood T cell repertoires in COVID-19 (dated by TCRdb to 2018 to 2021). Study-wide context: Collaborator samples came from the United States, Italy and Spain and covered acute and convalescent phases of COVID-19. The prospective study material was composed of cDNA or gDNA derived from T cells, B-cell-depleted T cells, or PBMCs. Deeply sampled blood TCRbeta repertoires from subjects exposed to, actively infected with, or recovered from COVID-19 were included in the dataset. The repertoires were made available in a free public database intended to serve as a resource for research on the immune response to SARS-CoV-2. The samples were drawn from two sources: the first 160 participants of the ongoing ImmuneRACE study, and 950 to 1,500 subjects contributed by 6 global collaborators. Sample metadata almost always included a de-identified subject ID, COVID-19 status, age in years and sex. HLA class I and class II types, where available, came from metadata supplied by the sample provider rather than from assay-based typing.

In the case of this clone: The specificity of this receptor is unknown. The sample holds no much larger clone one base away, and base qualities are not on file.

The germline V gene yields SGDLS for CDR1 and YYNGEE for CDR2. Counted from cysteine to phenylalanine, this CDR3 has 13 amino acids. The entry retains the CDR3 DNA only, 39 bases that are in frame from base 1. The junction shows trimming of 0 bases on V and 5 bases on J, plus 9 bases between the germline ends. General study outcomes and caveats: The amount of clinical and demographic metadata varied by source and participant and was provided uncurated.

Each collaborating institution followed its own protocols to collect whole blood in K2EDTA tubes. For TCRbeta analysis, collaborator samples were shipped as frozen whole blood, as isolated PBMCs, or as DNA extracted from either sample type. TCRbeta CDR3 regions were amplified from genomic DNA using the immunoSEQ Assay, a bias-controlled multiplex PCR. Per the source publication's procedure: The number of nucleated cells in each sample was estimated from the amplification of reference gene primers within the assay. To quantify the absolute abundance of each unique TCRbeta CDR3 rearrangement, sequence reads were collapsed and filtered. For each sample, productive Simpson clonality was calculated by taking the square root of Simpson's diversity index across productive rearrangements. TCRdb obtained this table from immuneACCESS and retained in-frame rearrangements with V and J assigned. These tables miss some clones; where compared with another copy, unresolved V genes account for less than half of the shortfall, and the remainder is unexplained. V, J and clone size are taken as reported in that table, and D and trimming were inferred from the DNA itself. The sample data list about 87,000 clones, and about 83% of these were observed just once. Together, the top ten hold roughly 2.2% of the sample.

The sequenced sample consisted of peripheral blood. The TCR comes from a woman aged 70-85 years with acute or convalescent COVID-19. The chain employs TRBV9 and TRBJ2-7, and possibly TRBD2, on 7 matching bases. The bases read TGTGCCAGCAGCGTAGCGGGGGGCGACGAGCAGTACTTC. This translates into CASSVAGGDEQYF.